These 10 T cell receptor beta chains share one sample of origin, sequenced in a study of Ad26.COV2.S vaccination and SARS-CoV-2 variants (dated by TCRdb to about 2021). Library generation was performed with the immunoSEQ multiplex PCR assay. Imported from immuneACCESS, the table was reduced by TCRdb to in-frame sequences with V and J called. These copies leave out some clones; in studies compared against another copy, an unresolved V gene accounts for under half, and the cause of the remainder is not known. This sample has some 400,000 clones in its table, and 89% of those were observed once. The leading ten clones occupy under 2% of the sample. The meaning of the sample's treatment or condition label: 19 received Ad26.COV2.S at low or high dose, single or two shots; 5 received placebo; per-sample allocation not given. Repertoires of vaccine and placebo recipients were sequenced from samples taken on day 63 after the first injection.

The specimen was peripheral blood, collected in a trial of Ad26.COV2.S vaccine versus placebo. Receptors originate from a person between 18 and 65 years old who received the Ad26.COV2.S COVID-19 vaccine or a placebo.

Remarks on this clone: Other nucleotide sequences from this sample produce the same CDR3. The chain uses TRBV3-1 (or the pseudogene TRBV3-2) and TRBJ1-1, with D tentatively TRBD1 (5 bases). The length of the CDR3 is 13 residues. The germline V gene encodes CDR1 LGHDT and CDR2 YNNKEL (reference sequence). Trimming removed 1 base at V and 8 bases at J, with 11 bases between. The CDR3 reads CASSQGGRPEAFF. The DNA of the CDR3 is TGTGCCAGCAGCCAAGGGGGCCGACCAGAAGCTTTCTTT.

This rearrangement joins TRBV7-2 to TRBJ2-5, with a tentative D call TRBD2 (5 bases). V was trimmed by 5 bases and J by 5 bases, leaving 15 bases between them. The CDR3 has 14 residues. The germline CDR1 and CDR2 sequences are SGHTA and FQGNSA. The CDR3 protein is CASSAGTGIETQYF. CDR3 nucleotides: TGTGCCAGCAGCGCCGGTACGGGGATCGAGACCCAGTACTTC.

The J gene is TRBJ1-4, the V gene TRBV5-1; a possible D gene is TRBD1 (6 bases). The CDR3 totals 15 residues. Between the trimmed V and J ends, which lost 0 bases and 8 bases, there was a span of 14 bases. CDR1 and CDR2 (germline): SGHRS, YFSETQ. In DNA form, the CDR3 reads TGCGCCAGCAGCTTGGCCGGGACACCAGGGGAAAAACTGTTTTTT. Translation gives CASSLAGTPGEKLFF.

The chain links TRBV3-1 (or the pseudogene TRBV3-2) to TRBJ2-7; D ambiguous. This CDR3 is built from 13 residues. Trimming left V 0 bases short and J 7 bases short, with 10 bases between. The germline gives CDR1 LGHDT, CDR2 YNNKEL (reference sequence). CDR3 residues: CASSQDWAREQYF. The DNA of the CDR3 is TGTGCCAGCAGCCAAGATTGGGCTAGAGAGCAGTACTTC.

V gene TRBV12-5 combines with J gene TRBJ2-2; 7 bases line up with TRBD2. The CDR3 loop spans 18 amino acids. Germline V gene sequence: CDR1 LGHNT, CDR2 FRNRAP. With V trimmed by 6 bases and J by 1 base, 14 bases remained unmatched. CDR3 residues: CASGPSQGGPRNTGELFF. The CDR3 bases are TGTGCTAGTGGGCCGTCGCAGGGAGGGCCGCGGAACACCGGGGAGCTGTTTTTT.

The table lists this clone with a few counts. The DNA is omitted, as the CDR3 cannot be located on it reliably, and the CDR3 follows TCRdb's listing. The CDR3 loop is CSVGLGTFF. V and J are TRBV29-1 and TRBJ1-1. The length of the CDR3 is 9 amino acids, counting both ends. Looked up from germline, CDR1 is SQVTM and CDR2 is ANQGSEA.

The chain uses TRBV5-6 and TRBJ1-2, with D perhaps TRBD1 (6 bases). The V end was cut by 2 bases, the J end by 3 bases, with 11 bases between. The CDR3 sequence is 14 residues long. Germline CDR1 and CDR2: SGHDT and YYEEEE. CDR3 sequence (DNA): TGTGCCAGCAGCTTTCAGGGGCGAGACTATGGCTACACCTTC. Residues: CASSFQGRDYGYTF.

The V call is TRBV15, the J call TRBJ2-3, with D possibly being TRBD2 (5 bases). V was pared by 2 bases and J by 2 bases, with 14 bases between. CDR1 and CDR2 from the germline V gene are LNHNV and YYDKDF (reference sequence). There are 16 residues in the CDR3. The CDR3, as DNA: TGTGCCACCAGCAGACAAGGAGGCCTTTCCACAGATACGCAGTATTTT. Its translation: CATSRQGGLSTDTQYF.

The chain combines TRBV5-1 with TRBJ2-2; weak D call: TRBD1 (5 bases). CDR3 size: 19 residues. Germline V lookup: CDR1 SGHRS, CDR2 YFSETQ. V lost 2 bases, J lost 3 bases, and 23 bases lay in between. CDR3 in DNA: TGCGCCAGCAGCTTCCCACCGAGGTTCTCCAGGGCGGACACCGGGGAGCTGTTTTTT. Translated: CASSFPPRFSRADTGELFF.

The rearrangement links TRBV5-1 to TRBJ2-7; 8 bases align to TRBD1. Germline V gene data show CDR1 as SGHRS and CDR2 as YFSETQ. CDR3 length: 17 residues. V was pared by 0 bases and J by 0 bases, with 8 bases of the junction left unmatched. The CDR3 spells CASSLDRPDRVSYEQYF. The CDR3 DNA reads as TGCGCCAGCAGCTTGGACCGACCGGACAGGGTCTCCTACGAGCAGTACTTC.